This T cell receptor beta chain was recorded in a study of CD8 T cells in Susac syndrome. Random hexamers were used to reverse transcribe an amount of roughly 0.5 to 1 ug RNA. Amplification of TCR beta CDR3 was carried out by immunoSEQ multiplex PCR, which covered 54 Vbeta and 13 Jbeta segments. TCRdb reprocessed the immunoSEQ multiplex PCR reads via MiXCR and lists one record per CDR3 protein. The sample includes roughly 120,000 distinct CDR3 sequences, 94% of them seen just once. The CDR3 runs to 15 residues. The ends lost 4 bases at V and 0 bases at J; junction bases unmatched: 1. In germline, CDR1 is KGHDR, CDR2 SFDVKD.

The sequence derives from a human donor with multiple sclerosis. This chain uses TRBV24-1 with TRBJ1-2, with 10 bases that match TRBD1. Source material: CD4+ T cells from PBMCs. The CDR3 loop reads CATSDGQGANYGYTF. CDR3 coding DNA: TGTGCCACCAGTGACGGACAGGGGGCTAACTATGGCTACACCTTC.